The present TCR beta chain was sequenced within a study of blood T cells in healthy people across ages. PCR was performed a second time for roughly 7 to 12 cycles using a sample-barcoded 5' primer and a J-beta primer mix. TCRdb fed the 5' RACE reads into MiXCR, producing one record per CDR3 protein. The sample holds around 700,000 distinct CDR3 sequences, around 25% seen once. In the case of this clonotype: Its antigen is unknown.

Study-level points and caveats: It was the long-lived donors that had more naive CD4+ cells and higher diversity than aged donors. Observed TCR beta diversity showed a strong correlation with the percentage of naive T cells as measured by flow cytometry.

Germline V gene lookup returns CDR1 SGHTA and CDR2 FQGNSA. Trimming took 4 bases from V and 5 from J, leaving 18 bases between them. This CDR3 is built from 17 residues. The donors, healthy Caucasians from Russia, were aged roughly 6 to 95. These same records also appear under a second study, on T cells of mothers and their children. That work states: Over 9.5 million TCR beta CDR3 reads were obtained from each mother, and a few million from each child.

The sample consisted of blood. The receptor's source is a boy aged 5 to 17 in good health. This chain joins TRBV7-2 and TRBJ1-6, with D tentatively TRBD1 (6 bases). The CDR3 DNA reads TGTGCCAGCAGCTACGCCCCACAGGGCTTGGATAATTCACCCCTCCACTTT. Translation gives CASSYAPQGLDNSPLHF.